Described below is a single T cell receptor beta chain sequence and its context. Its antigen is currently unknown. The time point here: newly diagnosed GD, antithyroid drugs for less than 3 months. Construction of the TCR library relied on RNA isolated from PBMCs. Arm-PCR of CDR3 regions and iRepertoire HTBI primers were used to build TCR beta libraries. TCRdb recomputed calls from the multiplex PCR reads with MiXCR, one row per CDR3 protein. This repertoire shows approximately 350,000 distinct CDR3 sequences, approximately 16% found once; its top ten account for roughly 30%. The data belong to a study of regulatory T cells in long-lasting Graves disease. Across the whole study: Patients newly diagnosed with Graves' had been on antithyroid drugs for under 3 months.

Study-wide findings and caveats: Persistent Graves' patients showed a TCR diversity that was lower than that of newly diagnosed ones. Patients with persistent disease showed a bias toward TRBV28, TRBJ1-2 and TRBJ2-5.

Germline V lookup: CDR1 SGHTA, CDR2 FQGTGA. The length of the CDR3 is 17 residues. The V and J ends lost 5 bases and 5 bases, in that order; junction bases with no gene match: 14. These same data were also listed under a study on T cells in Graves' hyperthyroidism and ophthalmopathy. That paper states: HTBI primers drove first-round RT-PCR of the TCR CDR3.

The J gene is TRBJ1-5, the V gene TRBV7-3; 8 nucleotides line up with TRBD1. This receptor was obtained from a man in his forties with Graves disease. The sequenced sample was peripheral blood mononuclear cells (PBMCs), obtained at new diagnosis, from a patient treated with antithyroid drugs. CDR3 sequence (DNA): TGTGCCAGCAGCCCGGACAGGGTAGTTGTTTTCCATCAGCCCCAGCATTTT. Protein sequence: CASSPDRVVVFHQPQHF.